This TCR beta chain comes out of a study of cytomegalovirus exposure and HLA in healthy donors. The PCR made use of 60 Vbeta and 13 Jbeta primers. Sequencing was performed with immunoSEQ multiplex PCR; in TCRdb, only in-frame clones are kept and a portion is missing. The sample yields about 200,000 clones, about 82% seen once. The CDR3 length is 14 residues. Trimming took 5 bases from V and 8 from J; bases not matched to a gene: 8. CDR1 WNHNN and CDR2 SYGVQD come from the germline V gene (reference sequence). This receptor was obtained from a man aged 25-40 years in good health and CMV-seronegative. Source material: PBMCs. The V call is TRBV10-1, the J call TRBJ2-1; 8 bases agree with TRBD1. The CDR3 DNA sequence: TGCGCCAGCAGTTTCACCGGGACAGGTGATGAGCAGTTCTTC. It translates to CASSFTGTGDEQFF.